This note documents a single T cell receptor beta chain sequence. These data originate in a study of blood T cell repertoires in COVID-19. Whole-study context: Collection of acute and convalescent COVID-19 samples took place in the United States, Italy and Spain. PBMCs, B-cell-depleted T cells, or T cells provided the cDNA or gDNA that made up the material.

As processed by the authors: Nucleated cell counts were estimated from reference gene primer amplification. The protocol was immunoSEQ multiplex PCR, while the TCRdb copy is restricted to in-frame clones and leaves out a portion. That table is the source of V, J and clone size, and D and trimming were worked out from the DNA. The data show over 45,000 clones, with roughly 82% seen just once and roughly 7.7% held by the top ten. The V end was cut by 0 bases, the J end by 3 bases, with 7 bases between. The CDR3 extends over 14 amino acids. Germline CDR1 reads LGHNA; CDR2 reads YNFKEQ. This chain joins TRBV4-2 and TRBJ2-3; TRBD1 is a possible D gene (6 bases). This TCR derives from an elderly woman with acute or convalescent COVID-19. Sequenced input: peripheral blood. The CDR3, as DNA: TGTGCCAGCAGCCAAGACCAGGGGACAGATACGCAGTATTTT. Translation gives CASSQDQGTDTQYF.